This is a list of T cell receptor beta chains from one sample in a study of T cell responses to AZD1222 COVID-19 vaccine. Generated by immunoSEQ multiplex PCR, the TCRdb table keeps only in-frame clones and is missing some. The sample has 120,000 or so clones; about 87% are singletons. The sequenced sample was peripheral blood, obtained 28 days after the second AZD1222 dose. Receptors originate from an adult who received the AZD1222 COVID-19 vaccine. The CDR3 runs from the conserved cysteine through the conserved F or W. The order of the fields is D gene, clone size, CDR3 length, J gene, V gene, CDR3 protein, CDR3 DNA. D genes are given only for firm matches. Clone sizes are given selectively: once, few, many, or a class where the clone is expanded.

D gene: NA; clone size: NA; CDR3 length: 12; J gene: TRBJ1-2; V gene: TRBV29-1; CDR3 protein: CSVSGPGDGYTF; CDR3 DNA: TGCAGCGTGTCGGGCCCCGGAGATGGCTACACCTTC
D gene: TRBD2; clone size: few; CDR3 length: 19; J gene: TRBJ2-2; V gene: TRBV10-1; CDR3 protein: CASSDPGLAGRPGTGELFF; CDR3 DNA: TGCGCCAGCAGTGATCCCGGACTAGCGGGAAGGCCCGGAACCGGGGAGCTGTTTTTT
D gene: NA; clone size: once; CDR3 length: 14; J gene: TRBJ2-7; V gene: TRBV6-5; CDR3 protein: CVSSYSTGSYEQYF; CDR3 DNA: TGTGTCAGCAGTTACTCCACGGGCTCCTACGAGCAGTACTTC
D gene: NA; clone size: NA; CDR3 length: 12; J gene: TRBJ1-5; V gene: TRBV29-1; CDR3 protein: CSVAQGEGPQHF; CDR3 DNA: TGCAGCGTTGCCCAGGGTGAAGGGCCCCAGCATTTT
D gene: NA; clone size: few; CDR3 length: 14; J gene: TRBJ1-1; V gene: TRBV6-1; CDR3 protein: CASSEAALIAEAFF; CDR3 DNA: TGTGCCAGCAGTGAAGCGGCGTTGATCGCTGAAGCTTTCTTT
D gene: NA; clone size: NA; CDR3 length: 14; J gene: TRBJ1-5; V gene: TRBV27; CDR3 protein: CASSPGVINQPQHF; CDR3 DNA: TGTGCCAGCAGTCCCGGGGTTATCAATCAGCCCCAGCATTTT
D gene: TRBD1; clone size: NA; CDR3 length: 14; J gene: TRBJ1-1; V gene: TRBV28; CDR3 protein: CASKIGTGDPEAFF; CDR3 DNA: TGTGCCAGCAAAATCGGGACAGGGGATCCTGAAGCTTTCTTT
D gene: TRBD2; clone size: NA; CDR3 length: 16; J gene: TRBJ2-7; V gene: TRBV6-5; CDR3 protein: CASSYSGLAALLEQYF; CDR3 DNA: TGTGCCAGCAGTTACTCGGGACTAGCGGCCTTATTGGAGCAGTACTTC
D gene: TRBD1; clone size: NA; CDR3 length: 13; J gene: TRBJ2-7; V gene: TRBV10-3; CDR3 protein: CAIRPGQGYEQYF; CDR3 DNA: TGTGCCATCAGGCCGGGACAGGGGTACGAGCAGTACTTC
D gene: NA; clone size: NA; CDR3 length: 12; J gene: TRBJ1-3; V gene: TRBV4-1; CDR3 protein: CASSQTRNTIYF; CDR3 DNA: TGCGCCAGCAGCCAAACCAGAAACACCATATATTTT
D gene: TRBD1; clone size: NA; CDR3 length: 16; J gene: TRBJ2-2; V gene: TRBV5-4; CDR3 protein: CASSEAGTANTGELFF; CDR3 DNA: TGTGCCAGCAGTGAAGCCGGGACAGCGAACACCGGGGAGCTGTTTTTT
D gene: TRBD1; clone size: NA; CDR3 length: 15; J gene: TRBJ2-7; V gene: TRBV11-2; CDR3 protein: CASSLGTGTPYEQYF; CDR3 DNA: TGTGCCAGCAGCTTAGGGACAGGGACCCCTTACGAGCAGTACTTC
D gene: TRBD1; clone size: NA; CDR3 length: 15; J gene: TRBJ1-5; V gene: TRBV7-6; CDR3 protein: CASSPGTASNQPQHF; CDR3 DNA: TGTGCCAGCAGCCCCGGGACAGCAAGCAATCAGCCCCAGCATTTT
D gene: NA; clone size: NA; CDR3 length: 15; J gene: TRBJ2-3; V gene: TRBV28; CDR3 protein: CASSQGGGSRDTQYF; CDR3 DNA: TGTGCCAGCAGCCAGGGGGGCGGGAGTAGAGATACGCAGTATTTT
D gene: NA; clone size: NA; CDR3 length: 14; J gene: TRBJ2-5; V gene: TRBV15; CDR3 protein: CATSRVGRGETQYF; CDR3 DNA: TGTGCCACCAGCAGAGTCGGCCGGGGGGAGACCCAGTACTTC
D gene: TRBD1; clone size: NA; CDR3 length: 15; J gene: TRBJ1-1; V gene: TRBV6-5; CDR3 protein: CASSRPGQGSTEAFF; CDR3 DNA: TGTGCCAGCAGCCGCCCCGGACAGGGGAGCACTGAAGCTTTCTTT
D gene: TRBD1; clone size: NA; CDR3 length: 15; J gene: TRBJ1-6; V gene: TRBV19; CDR3 protein: CASSFPDRGRSPLHF; CDR3 DNA: TGTGCCAGTAGTTTTCCGGACAGGGGTAGGTCACCCCTCCACTTT
D gene: NA; clone size: NA; CDR3 length: 12; J gene: TRBJ1-4; V gene: TRBV21-1; CDR3 protein: CAPGQVMKKLFF; CDR3 DNA: TGTGCCCCGGGACAGGTTATGAAAAAACTGTTTTTT
D gene: TRBD2; clone size: NA; CDR3 length: 15; J gene: TRBJ2-7; V gene: TRBV6-5; CDR3 protein: CASSYSSSGSHEQYF; CDR3 DNA: TGTGCCAGCAGTTACTCGTCTAGCGGGAGCCACGAGCAGTACTTC
D gene: NA; clone size: NA; CDR3 length: 14; J gene: TRBJ2-1; V gene: TRBV6-5; CDR3 protein: CASSPGGPLDEQFF; CDR3 DNA: TGTGCCAGCAGTCCTGGGGGCCCCTTGGATGAGCAGTTCTTC
D gene: NA; clone size: NA; CDR3 length: 17; J gene: TRBJ1-5; V gene: TRBV3-1/TRBV3-2; CDR3 protein: CASSQEEAPPSNQPQHF; CDR3 DNA: TGTGCCAGCAGCCAAGAAGAAGCGCCACCTAGCAATCAGCCCCAGCATTTT
D gene: NA; clone size: NA; CDR3 length: 13; J gene: TRBJ1-3; V gene: TRBV6-5; CDR3 protein: CASRRGDGNTIYF; CDR3 DNA: TGTGCCAGCAGAAGGGGCGATGGAAACACCATATATTTT
D gene: NA; clone size: NA; CDR3 length: 18; J gene: TRBJ1-1; V gene: TRBV4-1; CDR3 protein: CASSQVRAWEVVNTEAFF; CDR3 DNA: TGCGCCAGCAGCCAAGTTCGGGCTTGGGAAGTCGTGAACACTGAAGCTTTCTTT
D gene: TRBD1; clone size: NA; CDR3 length: 15; J gene: TRBJ1-3; V gene: TRBV7-6; CDR3 protein: CASSLGQGARNTIYF; CDR3 DNA: TGTGCCAGCAGCTTAGGACAGGGGGCCAGAAACACCATATATTTT
D gene: NA; clone size: NA; CDR3 length: 13; J gene: TRBJ1-1; V gene: TRBV3-1/TRBV3-2; CDR3 protein: CASSQQMNTEAFF; CDR3 DNA: TGTGCCAGCAGCCAACAGATGAACACTGAAGCTTTCTTT
D gene: NA; clone size: NA; CDR3 length: 13; J gene: TRBJ2-1; V gene: TRBV2; CDR3 protein: CASRDNSYNEQFF; CDR3 DNA: TGTGCCAGCCGGGACAACTCCTACAATGAGCAGTTCTTC
D gene: NA; clone size: NA; CDR3 length: 17; J gene: TRBJ1-6; V gene: TRBV7-4; CDR3 protein: CASTPPGPPAAGSPLHF; CDR3 DNA: TGTGCCAGCACCCCCCCGGGGCCCCCTGCCGCGGGGTCACCCCTCCACTTT
D gene: NA; clone size: NA; CDR3 length: 11; J gene: TRBJ2-7; V gene: TRBV20-1; CDR3 protein: CSARALGEQYF; CDR3 DNA: TGCAGTGCTAGAGCCTTAGGCGAGCAGTACTTC
D gene: NA; clone size: NA; CDR3 length: 16; J gene: TRBJ2-1; V gene: TRBV9; CDR3 protein: CASSVEVDWSYNEQFF; CDR3 DNA: TGTGCCAGCAGCGTAGAAGTGGACTGGAGCTACAATGAGCAGTTCTTC
D gene: NA; clone size: NA; CDR3 length: 14; J gene: TRBJ2-1; V gene: TRBV5-1; CDR3 protein: CASSVQQGSGEQFF; CDR3 DNA: TGCGCCAGCAGCGTACAACAGGGATCAGGTGAGCAGTTCTTC
D gene: TRBD1; clone size: NA; CDR3 length: 14; J gene: TRBJ1-1; V gene: TRBV10-3; CDR3 protein: CAISGQDVGTEAFF; CDR3 DNA: TGTGCCATCAGCGGACAGGACGTAGGCACTGAAGCTTTCTTT
D gene: TRBD1; clone size: NA; CDR3 length: 13; J gene: TRBJ1-2; V gene: TRBV6-1; CDR3 protein: CASSEQGVYGYTF; CDR3 DNA: TGTGCCAGCAGTGAACAGGGGGTCTATGGCTACACCTTC
D gene: NA; clone size: NA; CDR3 length: 12; J gene: TRBJ2-5; V gene: TRBV29-1; CDR3 protein: CSVRAGQETQYF; CDR3 DNA: TGCAGCGTTCGGGCTGGGCAAGAGACCCAGTACTTC
D gene: TRBD1; clone size: NA; CDR3 length: 14; J gene: TRBJ1-2; V gene: TRBV11-1; CDR3 protein: CASSPQGAGYGYTF; CDR3 DNA: TGTGCCAGCAGCCCACAGGGGGCGGGGTATGGCTACACCTTC
D gene: NA; clone size: NA; CDR3 length: 13; J gene: TRBJ1-1; V gene: TRBV18; CDR3 protein: CASSPPGRGTAFF; CDR3 DNA: TGTGCCAGCTCACCACCAGGTCGTGGGACGGCTTTCTTT